The source of this T cell receptor (beta chain) is a study of blood T cell repertoires in COVID-19. Study as a whole: PBMCs, B-cell-depleted T cells, or T cells were the source of the cDNA or gDNA that made up the material.

The CDR3 runs 16 residues. Germline assignment: CDR1 MNHEY and CDR2 SVGEGT. V was cut by 5 bases and J by 7 bases, with 23 bases left in between. Libraries were prepared by immunoSEQ multiplex PCR; TCRdb keeps only in-frame clonotypes and omits some of them. The sample lists about 250,000 clones; more than 75% were seen once. The material sequenced was peripheral blood. The clonotype comes from a woman in her sixties or seventies who had recovered from COVID-19. This sequence joins TRBV6-2 or TRBV6-3 and TRBJ2-5; D is perhaps TRBD1 (6 bases). The CDR3 bases are TGTGCCAGCAGTGTAAGCCGGGACACCTTGAGTGTGACCCAGTACTTC. This translates into CASSVSRDTLSVTQYF.